The 19 T cell receptor beta chains in this list originate from one sample, sequenced in a study of blood T cell repertoires in COVID-19. Sequencing was performed with immunoSEQ multiplex PCR; in TCRdb, only in-frame clones are kept and a portion is missing. Of under 200,000 clones listed, 75% to 85% are singletons. Sequenced sample: peripheral blood. The source of these receptors is an older woman with COVID-19, enrolled during active disease.

This rearrangement joins TRBV6-5 to TRBJ1-1; D might be TRBD1 (6 bases). Germline assignment: CDR1 MNHEY and CDR2 SVGAGI. The CDR3 is 15 amino acids. Trimming removed 0 bases from V and 0 bases from J, with 8 bases in between. The CDR3 loop is CASSYSGGLNTEAFF. As DNA, the CDR3 is TGTGCCAGCAGTTACTCGGGGGGGCTGAACACTGAAGCTTTCTTT.

In this sample, this clone turned up once. The gene calls are TRBV5-1 and TRBJ2-5; tentatively, D is TRBD2 (6 bases). With 3 bases removed from V and 5 bases from J, the gap between germline ends came to 11 bases. This CDR3 contains 13 residues. Per the germline V gene, CDR1 is SGHRS and CDR2 is YFSETQ. This CDR3 reads CASSWGGAETQYF. CDR3 DNA: TGCGCCAGCAGCTGGGGCGGGGCGGAGACCCAGTACTTC.

The chain links TRBV30 to TRBJ2-3; 9 nucleotides line up with TRBD2. The CDR3 is 17 residues long. CDR1 and CDR2 from the germline V gene are GTSNPN and SVGIG (reference sequence). With V trimmed by 0 bases and J by 3 bases, 10 bases remained unmatched. CDR3 loop: CAWSVGASGIRTDTQYF. As DNA, the CDR3 is TGTGCCTGGAGTGTAGGGGCTAGCGGGATCCGAACAGATACGCAGTATTTT.

The chain joins TRBV5-8 to TRBJ2-7; 7 positions agree with TRBD1. The V segment lost 5 bases and the J segment 3 bases; nucleotides outside the gene matches: 5. This CDR3 comprises 13 residues. Per germline, CDR1 SGHTS and CDR2 YDEGEE. CDR3 DNA sequence: TGTGCCAGCAGAAACAGGGGTGTCTACGAGCAGTACGTC. Its translation is CASRNRGVYEQYV.

This chain uses TRBV9 with TRBJ1-4, with 8 bases matching TRBD1. This CDR3 is built from 15 residues. The trim removed 0 bases at V and 8 bases at J, leaving 6 bases unmatched. Germline V gene lookup returns CDR1 SGDLS and CDR2 YYNGEE. CDR3 sequence (DNA): TGTGCCAGCAGCGTAGCCCAGGGGGCAGGGGAAAAACTGTTTTTT. Its protein product is CASSVAQGAGEKLFF.

This clone was recorded only once. The chain couples TRBV28 to TRBJ2-7; TRBD2 matches at 13 bases. The CDR3 extends over 13 amino acids. Germline lookup yields CDR1 MDHEN and CDR2 SYDVKM. Losses at the gene ends were 10 bases for V and 4 bases for J; bases not matched to a gene: 4. The chain's CDR3 is CATRTSGRYEQYF. CDR3 DNA sequence: TGTGCCACCCGGACTAGCGGGAGATACGAGCAGTACTTC.

V gene TRBV10-1 combines with J gene TRBJ2-2, with 16 nucleotides matching TRBD2. J lost 4 bases, V lost 6 bases, and 2 bases had no gene match. This CDR3 is built from 16 residues. The germline gives CDR1 WNHNN, CDR2 SYGVQD (reference sequence). DNA for the CDR3: TGCGCCAGCAGCGGGACTAGCGGGAGGGCCACCGGGGAGCTGTTTTTT. Encoded protein: CASSGTSGRATGELFF.

The chain couples TRBV4-1 to TRBJ1-1, with D possibly matching TRBD1 (5 bases). Germline V gives CDR1 MGHRA, CDR2 YSYEKL. There are 13 residues in the CDR3. The V end was cut by 0 bases, the J end by 9 bases, with 11 bases between. Here the CDR3 reads CASSQDRTQKAFF. CDR3 DNA: TGCGCCAGCAGCCAAGACCGGACACAAAAAGCTTTCTTT.

This chain joins TRBV30 and TRBJ2-5; 12 bases are a match to TRBD2. CDR1 GTSNPN and CDR2 SVGIG come from the germline V gene (reference sequence). The CDR3 runs 15 residues. With V trimmed by 0 bases and J by 4 bases, 3 bases remained unmatched. In DNA form, the CDR3 reads TGTGCCTGGAGTGTACTGGGACTAGCGGGAGAGACCCAGTACTTC. This encodes CAWSVLGLAGETQYF.

The chain recombines TRBV5-4 with TRBJ2-1, with 7 bases aligning to TRBD2. The germline CDR1 and CDR2 sequences are SGHNT and YYREEE (reference sequence). The J segment lost 3 bases and the V segment lost 4 bases, leaving 13 bases of the junction unmatched. This CDR3 comprises 17 residues. The DNA of the CDR3 is TGTGCCAGCAGCCCTCCAGGTCGGGAGGTCCTCTACAATGAGCAGTTCTTC. This translates into CASSPPGREVLYNEQFF. Filled out from reference TRBV5-4 and TRBJ2-1, the complete variable domain reads ETGVTQSPTHLIKTRGQQVTLRCSSQSGHNTVSWYQQALGQGPQFIFQYYREEENGRGNFPPRFSGLQFPNYSSELNVNALELDDSALYLCASSPPGREVLYNEQFFGPGTRLTVL.

This clone has a handful of counts. The rearrangement links TRBV24-1 to TRBJ1-1, with TRBD1 matching 7 bases. V trimming: 1 base; J trimming: 5 bases; junction bases outside the gene matches: 0. The CDR3 is 13 amino acids. Germline V gene data show CDR1 as KGHDR and CDR2 as SFDVKD. CDR3 nucleotides: TGTGCCACCAGTGATTTCAGGGGGACTGAAGCTTTCTTT. Its protein product is CATSDFRGTEAFF.

CDR3: CASSLAREQFF. In DNA, the CDR3 is TGTGCCAGCAGCTTAGCCAGGGAGCAGTTCTTC. The chain uses TRBV13 and TRBJ2-1; D is unresolved. Trimming pared 1 base from V and 10 bases from J, leaving 5 bases between. Germline CDR1 is PRHDT and CDR2 is FYEKMQ (reference sequence). The CDR3 runs to 11 residues. Drawing the rest from reference TRBV13 and TRBJ2-1, the complete variable domain is AAGVIQSPRHLIKEKRETATLKCYPIPRHDTVYWYQQGPGQDPQFLISFYEKMQSDKGSIPDRFSAQQFSDYHSELNMSSLELGDSALYFCASSLAREQFFGPGTRLTVL.

This clone was seen more than once but under ten times. This chain connects TRBV5-1 to TRBJ1-2; possibly TRBD1 for D (6 bases). V was clipped by 0 bases and J by 7 bases, with 10 bases between them. The CDR3 loop spans 13 amino acids. CDR1 and CDR2 from the germline V gene are SGHRS and YFSETQ. The CDR3 DNA reads TGCGCCAGCAGCTTGGAGGGGGAGGGTGGCTACACCTTC. Translating it yields CASSLEGEGGYTF.

This clone was counted only a few times. V usage is TRBV12-5 and J usage is TRBJ1-2; D is unclear. Trimming stripped 5 bases from V and 5 bases from J, with 6 bases between. Germline loops: CDR1 LGHNT, CDR2 FRNRAP. This CDR3 has 11 residues. As DNA, the CDR3 is TGTGCTAGTGGTAACCGGTATGGCTACACCTTC. Translating gives CASGNRYGYTF.

A remark on this clone: Additional DNA sequences in this sample encode the identical CDR3. This rearrangement joins TRBV18 to TRBJ1-2; D perhaps matches TRBD1 (5 bases). Trimming pared 3 bases from V and 8 bases from J, leaving 10 bases between. Per the germline V gene, CDR1 is KGHSH and CDR2 is LQKENI. The length of the CDR3 is 12 residues. The chain's CDR3 is CASSPLGGGYTF. The CDR3 nucleotides are TGTGCCAGCTCACCGCTCGGGGGGGGCTACACCTTC.

The CDR3 DNA reads as TGTGCCAGCAGCTCGAATCCCGGGACAGGCTTCTCCTACGAGCAGTACTTC. Encoded protein: CASSSNPGTGFSYEQYF. The chain carries TRBV7-8 and TRBJ2-7; 8 nucleotides align to TRBD1. Germline V gene data show CDR1 as SGHVS and CDR2 as FQNEAQ. The CDR3 consists of 17 residues. Germline trimming cut 4 bases from V and 0 bases from J; bases unmatched to any gene: 11.

V usage is TRBV19 and J usage is TRBJ2-3, with a weak D call TRBD1 (5 bases). The germline gives CDR1 LNHDA, CDR2 SQIVND (reference sequence). Trimming removed 5 bases from V and 1 base from J, with 10 bases in between. The CDR3 totals 14 residues. CDR3 loop: CASSATGGTDTQYF. CDR3 coding DNA: TGTGCCAGTAGTGCCACAGGAGGCACAGATACGCAGTATTTT.

The J gene is TRBJ2-6, the V gene TRBV4-2; 7 bases line up with TRBD2. The ends lost 2 bases at V and 2 bases at J; junction bases unmatched: 15. The CDR3 sequence is 20 residues long. Germline lookup yields CDR1 LGHNA and CDR2 YNFKEQ. The CDR3 nucleotides read TGTGCCAGCAGCCAACCAACCGGGGGGATTTCTCTTCCTGGGGCCAACGTCCTGACTTTC. Protein: CASSQPTGGISLPGANVLTF.

This rearrangement joins TRBV2 to TRBJ1-2; D is unclear. The CDR3 loop spans 15 amino acids. Germline CDR1 is SNHLY and CDR2 is FYNNEI. V gave up 6 bases and J gave up 5 bases, with 19 bases separating them. The CDR3 spells CASRGRSAEEYGYTF. CDR3 in DNA: TGTGCCAGCAGGGGGAGAAGTGCGGAGGAGTATGGCTACACCTTC.